A single sample gave rise to the 2 T cell receptor beta chains below, sequenced in a study of T cell responses to AZD1222 COVID-19 vaccine. TCRdb keeps only in-frame clones here, not all; method: immunoSEQ multiplex PCR. The sample shows tens of thousands of clones, nearly 90% of them seen only once. Sequenced here: peripheral blood, sampled 28 days after the second AZD1222 dose. The receptors derive from an adult who received the AZD1222 COVID-19 vaccine.

The chain links TRBV4-3 to TRBJ1-3; D ambiguous. Germline V lookup: CDR1 LGHNA, CDR2 YSLEER. There are 15 residues in the CDR3. Trimming stripped 0 bases from V and 0 bases from J, with 6 bases between. CDR3 in amino acids: CASSQEPSSGNTIYF. The CDR3, as DNA: TGCGCCAGCAGCCAAGAACCCTCCTCTGGAAACACCATATATTTT.

This sequence joins TRBV7-2 and TRBJ2-7, with no clear D. V lost 5 bases to trimming and J lost 3 bases, with 14 bases between them. The germline V gene encodes CDR1 SGHTA and CDR2 FQGNSA. CDR3 size: 14 residues. CDR3 region: CASSEDEPFYEQYF. The CDR3 DNA reads TGTGCCAGCAGCGAGGACGAGCCCTTCTACGAGCAGTACTTC.